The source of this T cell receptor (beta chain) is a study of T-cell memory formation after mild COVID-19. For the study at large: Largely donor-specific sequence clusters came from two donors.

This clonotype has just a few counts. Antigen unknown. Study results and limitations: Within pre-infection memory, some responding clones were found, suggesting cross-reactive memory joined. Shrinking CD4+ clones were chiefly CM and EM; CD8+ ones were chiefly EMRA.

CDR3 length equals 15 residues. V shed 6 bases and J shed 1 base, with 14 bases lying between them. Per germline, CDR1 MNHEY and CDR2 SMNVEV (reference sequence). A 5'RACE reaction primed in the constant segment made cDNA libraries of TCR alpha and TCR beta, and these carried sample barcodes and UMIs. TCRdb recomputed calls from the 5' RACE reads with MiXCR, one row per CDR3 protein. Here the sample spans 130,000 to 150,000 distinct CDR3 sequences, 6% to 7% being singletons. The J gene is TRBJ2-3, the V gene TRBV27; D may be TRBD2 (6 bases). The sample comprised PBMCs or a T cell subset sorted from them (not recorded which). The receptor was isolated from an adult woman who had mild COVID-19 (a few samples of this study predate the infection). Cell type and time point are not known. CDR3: CASRTGSGGTDTQYF. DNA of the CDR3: TGTGCCAGCAGGACGGGATCGGGGGGCACAGATACGCAGTATTTT.